This T cell receptor (beta chain) derives from a study of OX40 agonist ivuxolimab in advanced cancers. Clones were read by immunoSEQ multiplex PCR, and TCRdb kept only the in-frame ones, dropping some. The top ten hold 28% of the sample, which has tens of thousands of clones, roughly 86% seen once. Comments on this clone: One junction end does not reproduce the germline sequence, and a read error may be involved.

This CDR3 spans 13 amino acids. Per germline, CDR1 MNHEY and CDR2 SMNVEV (reference sequence). The chain carries TRBV27 and TRBJ2-7, with D perhaps TRBD1 or TRBD2 (5 bases each). The receptor was derived from an adult with an advanced solid tumor such as melanoma, head and neck, liver or kidney cancer. The sample was CD4+ or CD8+ T cells sorted from blood, taken in a trial of the OX40 agonist ivuxolimab. Written as DNA, the CDR3 is TGTGTCAGCAGTCCCTCCTCGGGGCGTGGGCAGTACTTC. It translates to CVSSPSSGRGQYF.